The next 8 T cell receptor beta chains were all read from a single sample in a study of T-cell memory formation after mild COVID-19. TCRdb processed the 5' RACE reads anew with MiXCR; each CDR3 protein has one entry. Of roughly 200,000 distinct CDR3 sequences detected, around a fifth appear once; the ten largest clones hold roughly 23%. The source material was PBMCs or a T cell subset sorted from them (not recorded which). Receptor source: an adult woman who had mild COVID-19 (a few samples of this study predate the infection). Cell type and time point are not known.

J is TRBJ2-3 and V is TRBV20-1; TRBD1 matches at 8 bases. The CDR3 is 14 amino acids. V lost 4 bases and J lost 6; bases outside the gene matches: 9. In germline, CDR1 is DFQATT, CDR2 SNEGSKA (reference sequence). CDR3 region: CSATAGGMWDTQYF. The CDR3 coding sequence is TGCAGTGCTACCGCAGGGGGCATGTGGGATACGCAGTATTTT.

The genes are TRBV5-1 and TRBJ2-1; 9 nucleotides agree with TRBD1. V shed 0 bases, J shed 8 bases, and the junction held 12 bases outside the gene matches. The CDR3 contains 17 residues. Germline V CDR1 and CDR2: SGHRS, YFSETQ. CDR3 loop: CASSLGFRDRDEDEQFF. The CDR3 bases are TGCGCCAGCAGCTTGGGATTTAGGGACAGGGACGAGGATGAGCAGTTCTTC.

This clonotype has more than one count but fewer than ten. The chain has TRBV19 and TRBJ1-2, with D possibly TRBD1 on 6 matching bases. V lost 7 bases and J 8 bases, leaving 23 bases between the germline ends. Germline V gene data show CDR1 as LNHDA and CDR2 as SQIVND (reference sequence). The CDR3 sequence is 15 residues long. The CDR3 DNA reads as TGTGCCAGTACCGAGAACGGGGGGCCGGATGAGGGCTACACCTTC. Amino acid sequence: CASTENGGPDEGYTF.

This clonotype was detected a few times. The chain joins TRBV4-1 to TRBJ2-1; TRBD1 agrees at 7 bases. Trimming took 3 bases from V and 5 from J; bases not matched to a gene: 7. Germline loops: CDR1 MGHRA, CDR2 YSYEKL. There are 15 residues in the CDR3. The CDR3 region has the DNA TGCGCCAGCAGCCAGGAAGGACAGGACGACAATGAGCAGTTCTTC. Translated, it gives CASSQEGQDDNEQFF.

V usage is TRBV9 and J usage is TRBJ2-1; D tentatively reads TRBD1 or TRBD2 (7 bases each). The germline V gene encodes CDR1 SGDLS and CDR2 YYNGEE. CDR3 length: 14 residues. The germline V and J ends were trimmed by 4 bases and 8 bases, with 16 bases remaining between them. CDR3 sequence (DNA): TGTGCCAGCAGCCGCCGGGCAGGGGGGGATGAGCAGTTCTTC. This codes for CASSRRAGGDEQFF.

The CDR3 sequence: CASSEEGARDNEQFF. DNA of the CDR3: TGTGCCAGCAGCGAGGAGGGGGCGCGGGACAATGAGCAGTTCTTC. The chain is built from TRBV9 and TRBJ2-1; D is perhaps TRBD1 (7 bases). Germline loops: CDR1 SGDLS, CDR2 YYNGEE. The length of the CDR3 is 15 residues. V was pared by 3 bases and J by 5 bases, with 15 bases between.

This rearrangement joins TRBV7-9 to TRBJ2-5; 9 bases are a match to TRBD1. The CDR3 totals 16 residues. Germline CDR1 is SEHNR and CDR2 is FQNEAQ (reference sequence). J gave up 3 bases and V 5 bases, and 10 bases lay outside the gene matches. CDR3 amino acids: CASSGSGTGKEETQYF. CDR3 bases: TGTGCCAGCAGCGGATCCGGGACAGGGAAAGAAGAGACCCAGTACTTC. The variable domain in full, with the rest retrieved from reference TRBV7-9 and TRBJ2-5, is DTGVSQNPRHKITKRGQNVTFRCDPISEHNRLYWYRQTLGQGPEFLTYFQNEAQLEKSRLLSDRFSAERPKGSFSTLEIQRTEQGDSAMYLCASSGSGTGKEETQYFGPGTRLLVL.

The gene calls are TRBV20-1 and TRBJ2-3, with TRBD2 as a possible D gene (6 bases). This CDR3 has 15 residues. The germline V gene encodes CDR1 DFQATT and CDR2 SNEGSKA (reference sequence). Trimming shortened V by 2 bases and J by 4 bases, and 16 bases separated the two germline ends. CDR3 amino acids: CSARPYGGAADTQYF. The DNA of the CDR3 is TGCAGTGCTAGACCTTACGGGGGTGCGGCAGATACGCAGTATTTT.